This TCR beta chain was found in a study of T cell repertoires in cytomegalovirus infection. Study-level results: Clonotype analysis showed dominance of the ex vivo response by HLA-C-restricted CMV-specific TCR beta clonotypes.

As for this clonotype: What it binds is not known.

The CDR3 is 13 residues long. Germline V gene data show CDR1 as SGHVS and CDR2 as FQNEAQ. The ends lost 3 bases at V and 13 bases at J; junction bases unmatched: 5. TCRdb re-called the reads with MiXCR, one entry per CDR3 protein. The table shows under 850,000 distinct CDR3 sequences, with under 40% occurring only once. This rearrangement joins TRBV7-8 to TRBJ1-6, with 8 bases matching TRBD1. This receptor was identified in a human donor in good health (CMV status not recorded). Some clones in this sample may be carry-over from other donors' samples. Specimen: PBMCs. CDR3 loop: CASSLGQVAPLHF. CDR3 in DNA: TGTGCCAGCAGCTTGGGACAGGTCGCGCCCCTCCACTTT.